These T cell receptor beta chains were read from a single sample in a study of beta chain features in type 1 diabetes. The repertoire was sequenced with immunoSEQ multiplex PCR; TCRdb's copy has only in-frame clones and lacks some. This sample has about 170,000 clones; approximately 8% occur once, and the top ten carry about 0.9%. Material: central memory CD4+ T cells from blood. The source is a woman between 40 and 50 years old with type 1 diabetes. Both conserved end residues are part of each CDR3. The order of the fields is CDR3 protein, CDR3 DNA, clone size, J gene, D gene, V gene. The D gene is left open where the match is weak. Not every row has a clone size; where given, it reads once, few, many or a size class.

CDR3aa: CASSPSPGQGTGEQYF
CDR3nt: TGTGCCAGCAGCCCCTCTCCGGGACAGGGGACAGGGGAGCAGTACTTC
abundance: few
j_gene: TRBJ2-7
d_gene: TRBD1
v_gene: TRBV9

CDR3aa: CATSRDIAGVRNEQFF
CDR3nt: TGTGCCACCAGCAGAGACATAGCGGGAGTCCGCAATGAGCAGTTCTTC
abundance: few
j_gene: TRBJ2-1
d_gene: TRBD2
v_gene: TRBV15

CDR3aa: CASLTRQNYGYTF
CDR3nt: TGTGCCAGCCTAACAAGACAGAACTATGGCTACACCTTC
abundance: .
j_gene: TRBJ1-2
d_gene: .
v_gene: TRBV28

CDR3aa: CASSLWGGPVGSPLHF
CDR3nt: TGTGCCAGCAGTTTATGGGGGGGGCCCGTCGGCTCACCCCTCCACTTT
abundance: few
j_gene: TRBJ1-6
d_gene: .
v_gene: TRBV28

CDR3aa: CASSQERRGAEAFF
CDR3nt: TGCGCCAGCAGCCAAGAGAGAAGGGGTGCTGAAGCTTTCTTT
abundance: .
j_gene: TRBJ1-1
d_gene: .
v_gene: TRBV4-1

CDR3aa: CASSDRLAGEQTQYF
CDR3nt: TGTGCCAGCAGCGATCGACTAGCGGGAGAACAGACCCAGTACTTC
abundance: few
j_gene: TRBJ2-5
d_gene: TRBD2
v_gene: TRBV9

CDR3aa: CASSSEQGWNSPLHF
CDR3nt: TGTGCCAGCAGCTCAGAACAGGGGTGGAATTCACCCCTCCACTTT
abundance: few
j_gene: TRBJ1-6
d_gene: TRBD1
v_gene: TRBV9

CDR3aa: CASSFPGTKTSPLHF
CDR3nt: TGTGCCAGCAGTTTTCCCGGGACAAAAACGTCACCCCTCCACTTT
abundance: .
j_gene: TRBJ1-6
d_gene: .
v_gene: TRBV28

CDR3aa: CASSADRHTEAFF
CDR3nt: TGTGCCAGCAGCGCCGACAGACACACTGAAGCTTTCTTT
abundance: few
j_gene: TRBJ1-1
d_gene: .
v_gene: TRBV7-3

CDR3aa: CASSLEASGSYEQYF
CDR3nt: TGTGCCAGCAGCTTGGAGGCTAGCGGTTCCTACGAGCAGTACTTC
abundance: .
j_gene: TRBJ2-7
d_gene: TRBD2
v_gene: TRBV5-4

CDR3aa: CASSLAFTGLEQYF
CDR3nt: TGTGCCAGCAGCTTAGCGTTTACAGGGCTCGAGCAGTACTTC
abundance: many
j_gene: TRBJ2-7
d_gene: .
v_gene: TRBV7-2

CDR3aa: CASSEDTSQPQHF
CDR3nt: TGTGCCAGCAGTGAGGATACTAGCCAGCCCCAGCATTTT
abundance: few
j_gene: TRBJ1-5
d_gene: .
v_gene: TRBV6-4

CDR3aa: CAWSVTAYEQYF
CDR3nt: TGTGCCTGGAGTGTAACAGCCTACGAGCAGTACTTC
abundance: few
j_gene: TRBJ2-7
d_gene: .
v_gene: TRBV30

CDR3aa: CASSHRGRTYEQYF
CDR3nt: TGTGCCAGTAGCCACAGGGGACGGACCTACGAGCAGTACTTC
abundance: few
j_gene: TRBJ2-7
d_gene: TRBD1
v_gene: TRBV19

CDR3aa: CASSVGGGADTQYF
CDR3nt: TGTGCCAGCAGCGTGGGGGGGGGCGCGGATACGCAGTATTTT
abundance: few
j_gene: TRBJ2-3
d_gene: .
v_gene: TRBV9

CDR3aa: CASSLGGLAGDYEQYF
CDR3nt: TGTGCCAGCAGCTTGGGGGGACTAGCGGGCGACTACGAGCAGTACTTC
abundance: .
j_gene: TRBJ2-7
d_gene: TRBD2
v_gene: TRBV5-4

CDR3aa: CASSETYLGRWNTQYF
CDR3nt: TGTGCCAGTAGTGAAACATACCTCGGGAGATGGAATACGCAGTATTTT
abundance: few
j_gene: TRBJ2-3
d_gene: .
v_gene: TRBV19

CDR3aa: CASSSPGAYEQYF
CDR3nt: TGTGCCAGCAGCTCCCCGGGGGCCTACGAGCAGTACTTC
abundance: .
j_gene: TRBJ2-7
d_gene: .
v_gene: TRBV7-2

CDR3aa: CASSEEGVDSPLHF
CDR3nt: TGTGCCAGCAGTGAAGAAGGGGTGGATTCACCCCTCCACTTT
abundance: .
j_gene: TRBJ1-6
d_gene: .
v_gene: TRBV2

CDR3aa: CASSRTALGDEQYF
CDR3nt: TGTGCCAGCAGCCGGACAGCACTCGGAGACGAGCAGTACTTC
abundance: few
j_gene: TRBJ2-7
d_gene: .
v_gene: TRBV7-7

CDR3aa: CASRPSAGNEQFF
CDR3nt: TGTGCCAGCAGACCGTCTGCGGGGAATGAGCAGTTCTTC
abundance: many
j_gene: TRBJ2-1
d_gene: .
v_gene: TRBV6-6

CDR3aa: CASTLSSNQPQHF
CDR3nt: TGTGCCAGCACCTTGAGTAGCAATCAGCCCCAGCATTTT
abundance: few
j_gene: TRBJ1-5
d_gene: .
v_gene: TRBV28

CDR3aa: CASLNLAGVGNEQFF
CDR3nt: TGTGCCAGCTTGAACCTAGCGGGGGTGGGCAATGAGCAGTTCTTC
abundance: few
j_gene: TRBJ2-1
d_gene: TRBD2
v_gene: TRBV28

CDR3aa: CASSSRDTNSPLHF
CDR3nt: TGCGCCAGCAGCTCCCGGGACACAAATTCACCCCTCCACTTT
abundance: few
j_gene: TRBJ1-6
d_gene: .
v_gene: TRBV5-1

CDR3aa: CAWTLLGGVTEAFF
CDR3nt: TGTGCCTGGACACTATTAGGGGGCGTCACTGAAGCTTTCTTT
abundance: .
j_gene: TRBJ1-1
d_gene: TRBD1
v_gene: TRBV30

CDR3aa: CASSSLTAAGGSEQFF
CDR3nt: TGCGCCAGCAGCTCATTGACGGCGGCAGGGGGCAGTGAGCAGTTCTTC
abundance: few
j_gene: TRBJ2-1
d_gene: TRBD1
v_gene: TRBV5-1

CDR3aa: CASSPGSGSYEQYF
CDR3nt: TGTGCCAGCTCACCAGGTAGCGGGAGCTACGAGCAGTACTTC
abundance: few
j_gene: TRBJ2-7
d_gene: TRBD2
v_gene: TRBV18

CDR3aa: CASSPEPYSNQPQHF
CDR3nt: TGTGCCAGCTCACCAGAACCCTATAGCAATCAGCCCCAGCATTTT
abundance: few
j_gene: TRBJ1-5
d_gene: .
v_gene: TRBV18

CDR3aa: CASSTPAGLAGGPYEQYF
CDR3nt: TGTGCCAGCAGCACACCGGCGGGACTAGCGGGAGGGCCTTACGAGCAGTACTTC
abundance: few
j_gene: TRBJ2-7
d_gene: .
v_gene: TRBV21-1

CDR3aa: CATSGIPGTEAFF
CDR3nt: TGTGCCACCAGCGGGATCCCAGGGACTGAAGCTTTCTTT
abundance: .
j_gene: TRBJ1-1
d_gene: .
v_gene: TRBV15

CDR3aa: CASSRAGEGNEKLFF
CDR3nt: TGCGCCAGCAGCCGAGCGGGGGAGGGTAATGAAAAACTGTTTTTT
abundance: .
j_gene: TRBJ1-4
d_gene: .
v_gene: TRBV5-1

CDR3aa: CASREGGDFYTF
CDR3nt: TGTGCCAGCAGGGAGGGTGGGGATTTCTACACCTTC
abundance: few
j_gene: TRBJ1-2
d_gene: .
v_gene: TRBV2

CDR3aa: CASRPAPGDGYTF
CDR3nt: TGTGCCAGCAGGCCTGCCCCTGGAGATGGCTACACCTTC
abundance: .
j_gene: TRBJ1-2
d_gene: .
v_gene: TRBV7-2

CDR3aa: CASTGNTEAFF
CDR3nt: TGTGCCAGTACGGGGAACACTGAAGCTTTCTTT
abundance: few
j_gene: TRBJ1-1
d_gene: .
v_gene: TRBV6-5

CDR3aa: CASSSGDRSTYGYTF
CDR3nt: TGTGCCAGCAGTTCAGGGGACAGGTCTACGTATGGCTACACCTTC
abundance: .
j_gene: TRBJ1-2
d_gene: TRBD1
v_gene: TRBV28

CDR3aa: CASSLGGSQGEPLHF
CDR3nt: TGTGCCAGCAGCTTGGGAGGGTCACAGGGGGAACCCCTCCACTTT
abundance: .
j_gene: TRBJ1-6
d_gene: TRBD1
v_gene: TRBV5-4

CDR3aa: CASSVSTGGNTIYF
CDR3nt: TGTGCCAGCAGCGTTTCTACGGGTGGAAACACCATATATTTT
abundance: .
j_gene: TRBJ1-3
d_gene: .
v_gene: TRBV9

CDR3aa: CASSPGQGITEAFF
CDR3nt: TGTGCCAGCAGTCCGGGACAAGGTATCACTGAAGCTTTCTTT
abundance: few
j_gene: TRBJ1-1
d_gene: .
v_gene: TRBV7-9

CDR3aa: CASSPDRGGKETQYF
CDR3nt: TGTGCCAGCTCACCAGACAGGGGAGGGAAAGAGACCCAGTACTTC
abundance: few
j_gene: TRBJ2-5
d_gene: .
v_gene: TRBV18

CDR3aa: CASSLRAGGTDTQYF
CDR3nt: TGTGCCAGCAGCTTGCGGGCGGGAGGGACAGATACGCAGTATTTT
abundance: .
j_gene: TRBJ2-3
d_gene: TRBD2
v_gene: TRBV2

CDR3aa: CASSLGTTSGIKETQYF
CDR3nt: TGTGCCAGCAGCTTAGGGACGACTAGCGGGATAAAGGAGACCCAGTACTTC
abundance: few
j_gene: TRBJ2-5
d_gene: TRBD2
v_gene: TRBV7-9

CDR3aa: CASRQGNVGSDTQYF
CDR3nt: TGCGCCAGCAGGCAGGGTAACGTGGGGTCAGATACGCAGTATTTT
abundance: few
j_gene: TRBJ2-3
d_gene: .
v_gene: TRBV5-1

CDR3aa: CSVASERNTEAFF
CDR3nt: TGCAGCGTTGCCTCGGAGAGGAACACTGAAGCTTTCTTT
abundance: .
j_gene: TRBJ1-1
d_gene: .
v_gene: TRBV29-1

CDR3aa: CASSEETIGLSYNEQFF
CDR3nt: TGTGCCAGCAGTGAAGAGACCATAGGACTGTCATACAATGAGCAGTTCTTC
abundance: .
j_gene: TRBJ2-1
d_gene: .
v_gene: TRBV6-1

CDR3aa: CASSLGTSGTTDTQYF
CDR3nt: TGTGCCAGCAGCTTAGGGACTAGCGGAACCACAGATACGCAGTATTTT
abundance: few
j_gene: TRBJ2-3
d_gene: TRBD2
v_gene: TRBV7-9

CDR3aa: CASSLSGGQGSGYTF
CDR3nt: TGCGCCAGCAGCTTGAGCGGGGGACAGGGAAGTGGCTACACCTTC
abundance: .
j_gene: TRBJ1-2
d_gene: TRBD1
v_gene: TRBV5-1

CDR3aa: CASGTVGYNEQFF
CDR3nt: TGTGCCAGCGGAACAGTAGGCTACAATGAGCAGTTCTTC
abundance: few
j_gene: TRBJ2-1
d_gene: .
v_gene: TRBV28

CDR3aa: CASSQEGQGVGSPLHF
CDR3nt: TGCGCCAGCAGCCAAGAGGGACAGGGTGTTGGTTCACCCCTCCACTTT
abundance: many
j_gene: TRBJ1-6
d_gene: TRBD1
v_gene: TRBV4-3